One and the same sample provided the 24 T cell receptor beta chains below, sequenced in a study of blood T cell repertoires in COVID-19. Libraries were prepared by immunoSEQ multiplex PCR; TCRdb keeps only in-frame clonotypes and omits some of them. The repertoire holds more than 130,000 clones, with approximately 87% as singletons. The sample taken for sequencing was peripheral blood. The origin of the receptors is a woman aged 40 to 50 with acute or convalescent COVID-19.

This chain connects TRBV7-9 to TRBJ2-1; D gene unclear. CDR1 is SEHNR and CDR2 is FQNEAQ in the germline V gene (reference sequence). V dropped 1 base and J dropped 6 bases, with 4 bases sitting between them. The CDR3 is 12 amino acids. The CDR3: CASSLGLNEQFF. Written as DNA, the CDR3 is TGTGCCAGCAGCTTAGGGCTCAATGAGCAGTTCTTC.

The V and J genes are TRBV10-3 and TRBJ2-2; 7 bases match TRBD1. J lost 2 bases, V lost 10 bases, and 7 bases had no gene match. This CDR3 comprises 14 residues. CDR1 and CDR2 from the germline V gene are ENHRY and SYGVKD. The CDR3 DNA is TGTGCCACAACAGGGGATCTTAACACCGGGGAGCTGTTTTTT. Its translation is CATTGDLNTGELFF.

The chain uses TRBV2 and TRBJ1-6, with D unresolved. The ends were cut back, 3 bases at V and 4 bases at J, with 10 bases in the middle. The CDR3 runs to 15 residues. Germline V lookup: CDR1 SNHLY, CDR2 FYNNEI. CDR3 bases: TGTGCCAGCAGTGAGGGGAGGCAGTATAATTCACCCCTCCACTTT. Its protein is CASSEGRQYNSPLHF.

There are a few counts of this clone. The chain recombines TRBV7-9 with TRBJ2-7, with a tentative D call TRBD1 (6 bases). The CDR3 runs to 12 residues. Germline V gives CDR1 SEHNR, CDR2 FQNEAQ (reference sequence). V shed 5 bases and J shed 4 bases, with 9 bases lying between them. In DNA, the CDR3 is TGTGCCAGCAGCCGACAGGAGTACGAGCAGTACTTC. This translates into CASSRQEYEQYF.

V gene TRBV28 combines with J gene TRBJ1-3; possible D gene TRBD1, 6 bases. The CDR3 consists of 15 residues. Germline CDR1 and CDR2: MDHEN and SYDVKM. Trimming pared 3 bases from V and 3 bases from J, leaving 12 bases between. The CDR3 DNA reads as TGTGCCAGCAGTTTGGGGGGGGCATTTGGAAACACCATATATTTT. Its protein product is CASSLGGAFGNTIYF.

The CDR3 region is CASSFGARTGGHEQYF. The DNA of the CDR3 is TGTGCCAGCAGTTTCGGAGCCAGGACAGGGGGTCACGAGCAGTACTTC. The J gene is TRBJ2-7, the V gene TRBV27, with TRBD1 matching over 10 bases. CDR3 size: 16 residues. V lost 3 bases, J lost 5 bases, and 10 bases stayed unmatched. The germline V gene encodes CDR1 MNHEY and CDR2 SMNVEV (reference sequence).

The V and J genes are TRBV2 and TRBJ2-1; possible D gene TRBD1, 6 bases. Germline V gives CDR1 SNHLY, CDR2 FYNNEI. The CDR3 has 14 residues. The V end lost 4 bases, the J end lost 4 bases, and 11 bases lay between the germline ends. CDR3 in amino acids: CASSAGGPYNEQFF. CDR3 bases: TGTGCCAGCAGTGCTGGGGGCCCATACAATGAGCAGTTCTTC.

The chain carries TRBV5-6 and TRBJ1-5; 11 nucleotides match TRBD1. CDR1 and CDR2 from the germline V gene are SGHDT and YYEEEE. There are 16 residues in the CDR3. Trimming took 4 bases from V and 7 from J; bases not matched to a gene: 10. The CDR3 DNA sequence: TGTGCCAGCAGCGTCACCGGGACAGGGGGATGGCAGCCCCAGCATTTT. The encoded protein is CASSVTGTGGWQPQHF. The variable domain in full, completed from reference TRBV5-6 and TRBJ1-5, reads DAGVTQSPTHLIKTRGQQVTLRCSPKSGHDTVSWYQQALGQGPQFIFQYYEEEERQRGNFPDRFSGHQFPNYSSELNVNALLLGDSALYLCASSVTGTGGWQPQHFGDGTRLSIL.

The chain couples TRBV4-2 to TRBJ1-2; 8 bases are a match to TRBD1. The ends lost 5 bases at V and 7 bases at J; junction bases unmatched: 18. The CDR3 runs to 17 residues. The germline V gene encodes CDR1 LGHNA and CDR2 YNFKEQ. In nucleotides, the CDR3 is TGTGCCAGCAGCGCTCAACCGGGGGCAGGGGGCGGATCTGGCTACACCTTC. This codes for CASSAQPGAGGGSGYTF.

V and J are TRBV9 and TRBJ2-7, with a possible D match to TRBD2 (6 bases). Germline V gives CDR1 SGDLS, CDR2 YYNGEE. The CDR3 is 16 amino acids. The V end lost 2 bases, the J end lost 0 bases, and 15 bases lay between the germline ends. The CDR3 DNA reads TGTGCCAGCAGCGTTGGAGGGGACCGCTCCTCCTACGAGCAGTACTTC. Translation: CASSVGGDRSSYEQYF. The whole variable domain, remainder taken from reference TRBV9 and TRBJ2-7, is DSGVTQTPKHLITATGQRVTLRCSPRSGDLSVYWYQQSLDQGLQFLIQYYNGEERAKGNILERFSAQQFPDLHSELNLSSLELGDSALYFCASSVGGDRSSYEQYFGPGTRLTVT.

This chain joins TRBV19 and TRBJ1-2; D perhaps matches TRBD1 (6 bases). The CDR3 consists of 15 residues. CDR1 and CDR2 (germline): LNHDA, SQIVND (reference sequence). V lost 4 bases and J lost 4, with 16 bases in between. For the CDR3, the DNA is TGTGCCAGTAGTAGTAAGCCCGGGACATTCTATGGCTACACCTTC. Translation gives CASSSKPGTFYGYTF.

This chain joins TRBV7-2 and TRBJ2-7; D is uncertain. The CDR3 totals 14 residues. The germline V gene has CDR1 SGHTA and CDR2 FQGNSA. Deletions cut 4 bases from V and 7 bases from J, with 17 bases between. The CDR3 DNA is TGTGCCAGCAGCTCTCAGAGCCAAGGAGTTGAGCAGTACTTC. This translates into CASSSQSQGVEQYF.

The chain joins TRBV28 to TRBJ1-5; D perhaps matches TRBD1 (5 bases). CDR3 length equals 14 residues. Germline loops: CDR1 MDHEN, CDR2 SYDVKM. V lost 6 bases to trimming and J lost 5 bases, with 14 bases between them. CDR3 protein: CASSRAGPHQPQHF. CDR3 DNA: TGTGCCAGCAGCCGCGCAGGGCCTCATCAGCCCCAGCATTTT.

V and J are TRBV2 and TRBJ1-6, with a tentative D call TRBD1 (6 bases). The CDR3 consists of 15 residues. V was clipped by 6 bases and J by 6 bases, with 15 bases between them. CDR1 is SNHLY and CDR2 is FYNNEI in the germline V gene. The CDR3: CASSGNLGGNSPLHF. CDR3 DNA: TGTGCCAGCAGCGGGAACTTAGGGGGTAATTCACCCCTCCACTTT.

The CDR3 is CASSQTSGRGSYNEQFF. The CDR3, as DNA: TGTGCCAGCAGCCAAACTAGCGGGAGGGGCTCCTACAATGAGCAGTTCTTC. The V call is TRBV3-1 (or the pseudogene TRBV3-2), the J call TRBJ2-1, with 13 bases matching TRBD2. V gave up 2 bases and J gave up 0 bases; unmatched junction bases: 1. Per the germline V gene, CDR1 is LGHDT and CDR2 is YNNKEL (reference sequence). The CDR3 is made up of 17 amino acids.

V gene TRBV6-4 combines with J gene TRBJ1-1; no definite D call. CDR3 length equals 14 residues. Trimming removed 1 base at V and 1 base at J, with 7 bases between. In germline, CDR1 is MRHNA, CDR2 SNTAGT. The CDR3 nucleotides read TGTGCCAGCAGTGACTTAACGAGGAACACTGAAGCTTTCTTT. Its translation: CASSDLTRNTEAFF.

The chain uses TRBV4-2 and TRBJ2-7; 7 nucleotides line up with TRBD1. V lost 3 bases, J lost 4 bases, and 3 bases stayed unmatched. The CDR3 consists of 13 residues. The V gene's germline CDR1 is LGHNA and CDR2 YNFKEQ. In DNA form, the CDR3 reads TGTGCCAGCAGCCAGGAGACAGGGTACGAGCAGTACTTC. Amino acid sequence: CASSQETGYEQYF.

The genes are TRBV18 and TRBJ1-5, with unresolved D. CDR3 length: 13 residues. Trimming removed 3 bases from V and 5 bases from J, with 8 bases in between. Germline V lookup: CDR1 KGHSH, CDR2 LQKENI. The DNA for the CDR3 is TGTGCCAGCTCACCCAGTTTTGATCAGCCCCAGCATTTT. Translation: CASSPSFDQPQHF.

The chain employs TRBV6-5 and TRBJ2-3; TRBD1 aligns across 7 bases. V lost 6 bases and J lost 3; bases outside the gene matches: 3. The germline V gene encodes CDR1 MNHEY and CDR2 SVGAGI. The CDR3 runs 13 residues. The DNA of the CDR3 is TGTGCCAGCAGGGACAGGCTAACAGATACGCAGTATTTT. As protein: CASRDRLTDTQYF.

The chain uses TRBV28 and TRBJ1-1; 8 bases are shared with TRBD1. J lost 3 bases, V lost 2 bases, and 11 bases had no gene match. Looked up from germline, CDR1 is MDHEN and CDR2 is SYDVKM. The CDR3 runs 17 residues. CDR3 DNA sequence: TGTGCCAGCAGTTTAGTGGACAGGGTCGGTGGTGACACTGAAGCTTTCTTT. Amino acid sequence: CASSLVDRVGGDTEAFF. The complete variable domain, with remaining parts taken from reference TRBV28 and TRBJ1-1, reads DVKVTQSSRYLVKRTGEKVFLECVQDMDHENMFWYRQDPGLGLRLIYFSYDVKMKEKGDIPEGYSVSREKKERFSLILESASTNQTSMYLCASSLVDRVGGDTEAFFGQGTRLTVV.

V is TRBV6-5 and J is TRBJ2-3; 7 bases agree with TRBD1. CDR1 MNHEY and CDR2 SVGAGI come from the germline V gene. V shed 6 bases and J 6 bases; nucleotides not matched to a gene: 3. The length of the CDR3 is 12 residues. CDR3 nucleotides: TGTGCCAGCAGAGACAGGGCGGATACGCAGTATTTT. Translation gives CASRDRADTQYF.

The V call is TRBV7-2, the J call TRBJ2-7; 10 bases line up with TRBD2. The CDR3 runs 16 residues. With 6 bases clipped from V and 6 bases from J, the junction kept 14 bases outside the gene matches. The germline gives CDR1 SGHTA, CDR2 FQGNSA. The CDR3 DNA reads TGTGCCAGCAGTCTTAGACTTAGCGGGGGGTTAAGCGAGCAGTACTTC. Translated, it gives CASSLRLSGGLSEQYF.

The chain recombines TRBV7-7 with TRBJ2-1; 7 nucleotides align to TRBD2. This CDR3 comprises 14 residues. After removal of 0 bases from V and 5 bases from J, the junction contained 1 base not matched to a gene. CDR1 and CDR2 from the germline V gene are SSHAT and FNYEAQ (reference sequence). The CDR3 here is CASSLAGTNNEQFF. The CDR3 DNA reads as TGTGCCAGCAGCTTAGCGGGGACTAACAATGAGCAGTTCTTC.

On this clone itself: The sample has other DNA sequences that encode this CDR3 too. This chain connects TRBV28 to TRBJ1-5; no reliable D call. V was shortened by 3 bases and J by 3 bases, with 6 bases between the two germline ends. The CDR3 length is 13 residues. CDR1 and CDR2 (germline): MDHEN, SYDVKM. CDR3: CASSFRVNQPQHF. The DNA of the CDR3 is TGTGCCAGCAGTTTCCGGGTCAATCAGCCCCAGCATTTT.